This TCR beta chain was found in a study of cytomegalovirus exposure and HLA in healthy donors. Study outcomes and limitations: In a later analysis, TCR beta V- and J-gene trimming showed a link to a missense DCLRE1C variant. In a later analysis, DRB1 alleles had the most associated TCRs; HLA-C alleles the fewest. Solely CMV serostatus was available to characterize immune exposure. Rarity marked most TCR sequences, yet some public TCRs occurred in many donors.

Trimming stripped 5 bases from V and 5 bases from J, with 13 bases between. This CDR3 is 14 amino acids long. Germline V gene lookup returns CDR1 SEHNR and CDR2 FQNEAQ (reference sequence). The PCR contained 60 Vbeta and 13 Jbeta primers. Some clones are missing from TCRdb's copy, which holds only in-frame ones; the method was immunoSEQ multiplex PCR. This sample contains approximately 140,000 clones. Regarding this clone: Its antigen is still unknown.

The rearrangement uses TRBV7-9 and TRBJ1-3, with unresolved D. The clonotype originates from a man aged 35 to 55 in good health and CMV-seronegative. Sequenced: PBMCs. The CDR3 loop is CASSPSGSRNTIYF. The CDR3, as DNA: TGTGCCAGCAGCCCTTCCGGGTCAAGAAACACCATATATTTT.